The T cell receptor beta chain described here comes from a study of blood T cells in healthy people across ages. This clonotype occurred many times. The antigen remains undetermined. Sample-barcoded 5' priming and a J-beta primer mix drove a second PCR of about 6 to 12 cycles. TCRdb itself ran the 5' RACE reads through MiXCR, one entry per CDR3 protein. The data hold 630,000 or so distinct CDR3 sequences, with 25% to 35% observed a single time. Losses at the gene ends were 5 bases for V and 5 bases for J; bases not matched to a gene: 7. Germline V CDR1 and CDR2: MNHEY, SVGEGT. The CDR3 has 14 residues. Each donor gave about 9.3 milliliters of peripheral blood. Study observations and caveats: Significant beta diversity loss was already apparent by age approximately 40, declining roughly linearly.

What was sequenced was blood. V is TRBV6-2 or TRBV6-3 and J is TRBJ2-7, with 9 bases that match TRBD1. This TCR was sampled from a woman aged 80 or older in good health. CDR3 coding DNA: TGTGCCAGCAGTGCACAGGGGGCGTTGAACGAGCAGTACTTC. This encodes CASSAQGALNEQYF.